This T cell receptor (beta chain) was documented in a study of Graves' ophthalmopathy and Graves' hyperthyroidism. Trimming removed 3 bases from V and 11 bases from J, with 23 bases in between. The CDR3 extends over 15 amino acids. Per germline, CDR1 DFQATT and CDR2 SNEGSKA (reference sequence). Regarding the study as a whole: Ophthalmopathy progression prediction by the model yielded a sensitivity of 55% to 71% and a specificity of around 72%. Detected in blood as well were most expanded thyroid clonotypes with frequency above 0.001.

Amplification of the TCR beta CDR3 regions used RNA transcripts (as template). HTBI primers served in a first-round RT-PCR, which a second-round multiplex PCR followed. From the multiplex PCR reads, TCRdb called clonotypes with MiXCR, one entry per CDR3 protein. The table has roughly 1.1 million distinct CDR3 sequences, roughly two fifths seen once. This clonotype was counted only a few times. Its antigen remains unknown. In this cohort, patients with other autoimmune diseases, uncontrolled infections, pregnancy or lactation were excluded. The diagnostic workup employed clinical symptoms, serum thyroxine, TRAb, thyroid ultrasound and orbital computed tomography.

This receptor was obtained from an adult man with Graves' hyperthyroidism. This rearrangement joins TRBV20-1 to TRBJ1-5; D is possibly TRBD1 (6 bases). The sequenced material came from peripheral blood or thyroid tissue (not recorded which). The CDR3: CSARPLAGAQETQHF. CDR3 nucleotides: TGCAGTGCTAGGCCACTAGCGGGGGCCCAAGAGACCCAGCATTTT.